Listed below are T cell receptor beta chains from one sample, sequenced in a study of Graves' ophthalmopathy and Graves' hyperthyroidism. Each CDR3 protein gets one entry after TCRdb re-called the multiplex PCR reads with MiXCR. Among 35,000 to 50,000 distinct CDR3 sequences, roughly 52% were seen once, and the ten largest hold 26%. The specimen sequenced was peripheral blood. These receptors were collected from an adult woman with stable Graves' hyperthyroidism. Each CDR3 is given with its conserved first and last residue. D genes are given only for firm matches. Clone size is shown for a subset of rows, as once, few, many or a class of expanded clone.

d_call: NA; j_call: TRBJ2-3; v_call: TRBV5-1; clone_size: NA; cdr3_aa: CASSFDPTDTQYF; cdr3_nt: TGCGCCAGCAGCTTCGACCCTACAGATACGCAGTATTTT
d_call: NA; j_call: TRBJ1-2; v_call: TRBV9; clone_size: NA; cdr3_aa: CASSVGAGAQNYGYTF; cdr3_nt: TGTGCCAGCAGCGTTGGAGCCGGGGCGCAGAACTATGGCTACACCTTC
d_call: TRBD1; j_call: TRBJ1-2; v_call: TRBV5-5; clone_size: NA; cdr3_aa: CASSSGTASNYGYTF; cdr3_nt: TGTGCCAGCAGCTCCGGGACAGCCTCTAACTATGGCTACACCTTC
d_call: NA; j_call: TRBJ2-7; v_call: TRBV7-3; clone_size: NA; cdr3_aa: CASSRGTYGQHF; cdr3_nt: TGTGCCAGCAGTCGAGGGACCTACGGGCAGCACTTC
d_call: TRBD2; j_call: TRBJ2-5; v_call: TRBV20-1; clone_size: NA; cdr3_aa: CSAREGSGRKYF; cdr3_nt: TGCAGTGCTAGAGAGGGTAGCGGGAGAAAGTACTTC
d_call: TRBD2; j_call: TRBJ2-5; v_call: TRBV20-1; clone_size: NA; cdr3_aa: CSADSGRTGETQYF; cdr3_nt: TGCAGTGCTGATAGCGGGAGGACCGGGGAGACCCAGTACTTC
d_call: TRBD1; j_call: TRBJ2-7; v_call: TRBV20-1; clone_size: NA; cdr3_aa: CSASRTGAGDYEQYF; cdr3_nt: TGCAGTGCTAGTCGGACAGGGGCCGGGGACTACGAGCAGTACTTC
d_call: NA; j_call: TRBJ2-5; v_call: TRBV5-6; clone_size: NA; cdr3_aa: CASSFWNTGETQYF; cdr3_nt: TGTGCCAGCAGCTTCTGGAACACCGGGGAGACCCAGTACTTC
d_call: NA; j_call: TRBJ2-7; v_call: TRBV5-8; clone_size: many; cdr3_aa: CASSWGLDSTYEQYF; cdr3_nt: TGTGCCAGCAGCTGGGGCCTGGACAGTACCTACGAGCAGTACTTC
d_call: NA; j_call: TRBJ2-7; v_call: TRBV7-9; clone_size: medium-sized; cdr3_aa: CASRGSGPYEQYF; cdr3_nt: TGTGCCAGCAGGGGAAGCGGACCCTACGAGCAGTACTTC
d_call: TRBD1; j_call: TRBJ2-7; v_call: TRBV19; clone_size: NA; cdr3_aa: CASSMTGGAIYEQYF; cdr3_nt: TGTGCCAGTAGTATGACAGGGGGCGCGATCTACGAGCAGTACTTC
d_call: NA; j_call: TRBJ2-3; v_call: TRBV24-1; clone_size: many; cdr3_aa: CATSRAGPRDTQYF; cdr3_nt: TGTGCCACCAGCCGAGCGGGCCCCCGAGATACGCAGTATTTT
d_call: TRBD1; j_call: TRBJ2-3; v_call: TRBV6-5; clone_size: few; cdr3_aa: CASSFRDRGADTQYF; cdr3_nt: TGTGCCAGCAGTTTCCGGGACAGGGGTGCAGATACGCAGTATTTT
d_call: TRBD1; j_call: TRBJ1-2; v_call: TRBV10-3; clone_size: once; cdr3_aa: CAISEGTGGGDGYTF; cdr3_nt: TGTGCCATCTCCGAGGGTACAGGGGGCGGTGATGGCTACACCTTC
d_call: TRBD1; j_call: TRBJ1-2; v_call: TRBV7-9; clone_size: NA; cdr3_aa: CASSLDQGTGGASGYTF; cdr3_nt: TGTGCCAGCAGCTTAGATCAGGGGACAGGGGGCGCATCTGGCTACACCTTC
d_call: TRBD2; j_call: TRBJ2-7; v_call: TRBV20-1; clone_size: NA; cdr3_aa: CSALTSGMDEQYF; cdr3_nt: TGCAGTGCTTTGACCAGCGGGATGGACGAGCAGTACTTC
d_call: TRBD1; j_call: TRBJ2-7; v_call: TRBV5-6; clone_size: many; cdr3_aa: CASSSNRGWSYEQYF; cdr3_nt: TGTGCCAGCAGCTCGAACAGGGGTTGGTCCTACGAGCAGTACTTC
d_call: TRBD1; j_call: TRBJ1-1; v_call: TRBV7-3; clone_size: few; cdr3_aa: CASSLGAGGLDTEAFF; cdr3_nt: TGTGCCAGCAGCTTAGGTGCAGGGGGCTTAGACACTGAAGCTTTCTTT
d_call: TRBD1; j_call: TRBJ2-7; v_call: TRBV7-8; clone_size: NA; cdr3_aa: CASSPGTDSYEQYF; cdr3_nt: TGTGCCAGCAGTCCCGGGACAGACTCCTACGAGCAGTACTTC
d_call: TRBD2; j_call: TRBJ2-5; v_call: TRBV5-1; clone_size: NA; cdr3_aa: CASSLGTSGSQETQYF; cdr3_nt: TGCGCCAGCAGCTTGGGAACTAGCGGATCACAAGAGACCCAGTACTTC
d_call: NA; j_call: TRBJ1-1; v_call: TRBV6-5; clone_size: once; cdr3_aa: CASSPSPGQNTEAFF; cdr3_nt: TGTGCCAGCAGTCCCAGCCCGGGACAGAACACTGAAGCTTTCTTT
d_call: NA; j_call: TRBJ1-5; v_call: TRBV20-1; clone_size: NA; cdr3_aa: CSKGGASDNQPQHF; cdr3_nt: TGCAGTAAGGGGGGGGCTTCTGACAATCAGCCCCAGCATTTT
d_call: TRBD1; j_call: TRBJ1-2; v_call: TRBV20-1; clone_size: NA; cdr3_aa: CSARDLRGGYTF; cdr3_nt: TGCAGTGCTAGAGATCTCAGGGGGGGCTACACCTTC
d_call: TRBD1; j_call: TRBJ1-2; v_call: TRBV29-1; clone_size: NA; cdr3_aa: CSVVDRGHYGYTF; cdr3_nt: TGCAGCGTGGTTGACAGGGGGCACTATGGCTACACCTTC
d_call: NA; j_call: TRBJ1-5; v_call: TRBV13; clone_size: many; cdr3_aa: CASSLGRQPQHF; cdr3_nt: TGTGCCAGCAGCTTAGGGAGGCAGCCCCAGCATTTT
d_call: TRBD1; j_call: TRBJ2-5; v_call: TRBV20-1; clone_size: NA; cdr3_aa: CSARSPGQGTETQYF; cdr3_nt: TGCAGTGCTAGGAGTCCGGGACAGGGGACTGAGACCCAGTACTTC
d_call: TRBD1; j_call: TRBJ1-2; v_call: TRBV29-1; clone_size: NA; cdr3_aa: CSVVTGKDYGYTF; cdr3_nt: TGCAGCGTCGTGACAGGGAAGGACTATGGCTACACCTTC
d_call: TRBD2; j_call: TRBJ2-7; v_call: TRBV5-1; clone_size: NA; cdr3_aa: CASSLAGGEQYF; cdr3_nt: TGCGCCAGCAGCCTGGCGGGGGGCGAGCAGTACTTC
d_call: TRBD1; j_call: TRBJ1-1; v_call: TRBV5-1; clone_size: many; cdr3_aa: CASSSGGTEAFF; cdr3_nt: TGCGCCAGCAGCTCAGGGGGAACTGAAGCTTTCTTT
d_call: TRBD2; j_call: TRBJ2-3; v_call: TRBV4-1; clone_size: many; cdr3_aa: CASSQDLGSLAAERTDTQYF; cdr3_nt: TGCGCCAGCAGCCAAGATCTCGGCAGTCTAGCGGCAGAACGCACAGATACGCAGTATTTT
d_call: TRBD1; j_call: TRBJ2-5; v_call: TRBV7-9; clone_size: NA; cdr3_aa: CASRPRDREETQYF; cdr3_nt: TGTGCCAGCAGACCCCGGGACAGGGAAGAGACCCAGTACTTC
d_call: TRBD1; j_call: TRBJ1-2; v_call: TRBV10-3; clone_size: NA; cdr3_aa: CAGSFEGTAGYGYTF; cdr3_nt: TGTGCCGGCAGTTTCGAGGGGACAGCAGGGTATGGCTACACCTTC
d_call: TRBD2; j_call: TRBJ2-5; v_call: TRBV20-1; clone_size: NA; cdr3_aa: CSARWLAASQETQYF; cdr3_nt: TGCAGTGCTAGATGGCTAGCGGCCTCCCAAGAGACCCAGTACTTC
d_call: NA; j_call: TRBJ1-1; v_call: TRBV7-9; clone_size: NA; cdr3_aa: CASSLRVRTEAFF; cdr3_nt: TGTGCCAGCAGCTTGAGGGTACGGACTGAAGCTTTCTTT
d_call: TRBD1; j_call: TRBJ1-6; v_call: TRBV5-5; clone_size: many; cdr3_aa: CASSLAPTGDSPLHF; cdr3_nt: TGTGCCAGCAGCTTGGCCCCGACAGGGGATTCACCCCTCCACTTT
d_call: NA; j_call: TRBJ1-1; v_call: TRBV6-5; clone_size: many; cdr3_aa: CASSSLTGLNTEAFF; cdr3_nt: TGTGCCAGCAGTTCGTTGACAGGTTTGAACACTGAAGCTTTCTTT